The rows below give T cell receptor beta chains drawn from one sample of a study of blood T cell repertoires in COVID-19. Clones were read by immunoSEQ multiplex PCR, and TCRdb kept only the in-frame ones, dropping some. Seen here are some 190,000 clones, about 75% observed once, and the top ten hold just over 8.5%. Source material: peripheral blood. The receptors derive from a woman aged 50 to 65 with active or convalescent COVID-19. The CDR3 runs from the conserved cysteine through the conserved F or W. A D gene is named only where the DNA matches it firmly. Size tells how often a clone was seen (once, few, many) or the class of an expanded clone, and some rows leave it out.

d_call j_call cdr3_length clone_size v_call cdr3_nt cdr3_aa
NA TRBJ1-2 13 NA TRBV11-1 TGTGCCAGCAGTCCCGAGAGTGACTATGGCTACACCTTC CASSPESDYGYTF
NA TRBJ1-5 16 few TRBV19 TGTGCCAGTAGTAGGGGGGGGCCCGATAGCAATCAGCCCCAGCATTTT CASSRGGPDSNQPQHF
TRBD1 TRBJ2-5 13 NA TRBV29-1 TGCAGCGTTGAGGACAGGCTTCAAGAGACCCAGTACTTC CSVEDRLQETQYF
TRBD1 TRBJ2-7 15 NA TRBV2 TGTGCCAGCAGCGTTCCAGGGGGCGGTAGGTACGAGCAGTACTTC CASSVPGGGRYEQYF
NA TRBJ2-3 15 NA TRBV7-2 TGTGCCAGCAGCCAAGGGGGGGAGAACACAGATACGCAGTATTTT CASSQGGENTDTQYF
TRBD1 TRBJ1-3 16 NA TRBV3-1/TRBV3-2 TGTGCCAGCAGCCAGAGGGGACAGCTCTCTGGAAACACCATATATTTT CASSQRGQLSGNTIYF
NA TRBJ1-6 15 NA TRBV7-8 TGTGCCAGCAGCTTAGTATGGACAGAAAATTCACCCCTCCACTTT CASSLVWTENSPLHF
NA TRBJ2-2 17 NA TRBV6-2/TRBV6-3 TGTGCCAGCAGTTACCCCCGGCCTAGCTCGAACACCGGGGAGCTGTTTTTT CASSYPRPSSNTGELFF
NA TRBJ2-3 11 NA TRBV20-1 TGCAGTGCTTCCAGGGGAGATACGCAGTATTTT CSASRGDTQYF
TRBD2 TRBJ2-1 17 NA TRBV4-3 TGCGCCAGCAGCCAAGATCTCAGCGGGACCTCCTACAATGAGCAGTTCTTC CASSQDLSGTSYNEQFF
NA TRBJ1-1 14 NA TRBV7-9 TGTGCCAGCAGCCCTGGGTCAGGGGACACTGAAGCTTTCTTT CASSPGSGDTEAFF
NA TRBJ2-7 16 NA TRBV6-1 TGTGCCAGCAGTGAAGTCTCTCTGGGGGCTTTGAGCGAGCAGTACTTC CASSEVSLGALSEQYF
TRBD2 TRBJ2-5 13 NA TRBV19 TGTGCCAGTAGTGGACTAGCCCAAGAGACCCAGTACTTC CASSGLAQETQYF
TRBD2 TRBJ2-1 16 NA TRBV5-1 TGCGCCAGCAGCAAGCGGGGGCAAAGGAATTACAATGAGCAGTTCTTC CASSKRGQRNYNEQFF
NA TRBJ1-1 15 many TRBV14 TGTGCCAGCAGCCAAGATAGTGCGGCAAACACTGAAGCTTTCTTT CASSQDSAANTEAFF
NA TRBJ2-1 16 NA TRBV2 TGTGCCAGCACCAAAACTGGGGGCAGCTCCTACAATGAGCAGTTCTTC CASTKTGGSSYNEQFF
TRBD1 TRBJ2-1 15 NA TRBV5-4 TGTGCCAGCAGCTTGGACAGGGGTAGCTACAATGAGCAGTTCTTC CASSLDRGSYNEQFF